These T cell receptor beta chains were read from a single sample in a study of response to subunit inactivated influenza vaccine. MiXCR, run by TCRdb on the RT-PCR reads, gives a single entry per CDR3 protein. The table has just under 550,000 distinct CDR3 sequences, approximately 24% seen once; the top ten hold under 3.5%. This sample also appeared in a second study, on T cells expressing NK-cell markers.

This sample comprised CD4+ T cells sorted from PBMCs, obtained 11 to 12 days after vaccination. These TCRs come from a man aged 45-65 years who received an inactivated influenza vaccine. CDR3s include the opening cysteine and the closing phenylalanine or tryptophan. The D gene is left open where the match is weak. Clone size appears in some rows only: once, few, many, or a class for an expanded clone.

-,TRBV7-2,TRBJ2-1,few,TGTGCCAGCAGCTTAGAAAGACAGGTGTGGGATGAGCAGTTCTTC,CASSLERQVWDEQFF
-,TRBV27,TRBJ1-2,-,TGTGCCACCACTTCCACCGGGGCGGCCCTCAGGGGCTACACCTTC,CATTSTGAALRGYTF
-,TRBV4-2,TRBJ2-3,-,TGTGCCAGCAGCCGAGAGAGACGTGTTAGCACAGATACGCAGTATTTT,CASSRERRVSTDTQYF
TRBD1,TRBV5-1,TRBJ2-5,-,TGCGCCAGCAGCTCCCGGACAGGGGAAAGAGAGACCCAGTACTTC,CASSSRTGERETQYF
-,TRBV15,TRBJ1-5,few,TGTGCCACCAGCAGACCCCCCAGGGAACAGCCCCAGCATTTT,CATSRPPREQPQHF
-,TRBV7-9,TRBJ1-2,few,TGTGCCAGCAGCTTAACAGGGATGACGGATGGCTACACCTTC,CASSLTGMTDGYTF
-,TRBV12-3/TRBV12-4,TRBJ2-1,many,TGTGCCAGCAGTTTGTTGGACAATGAGCAGTTCTTC,CASSLLDNEQFF
-,TRBV11-2,TRBJ1-5,few,TGTGCCAGCAGCCGGGACGGCGTTAGCAATCAGCCCCAGCATTTT,CASSRDGVSNQPQHF
-,TRBV20-1,TRBJ2-5,few,TGCAGTGCTAGTGGCGGAGCGGAGCCAGAGACCCAGTACTTC,CSASGGAEPETQYF
-,TRBV6-2/TRBV6-3,TRBJ2-3,-,TGTGCCAGCACCATGACGGGCACAGATACGCAGTATTTT,CASTMTGTDTQYF
TRBD2,TRBV15,TRBJ2-2,few,TGTGCCACCAGCAGAGTAGAGGGAGCGGGGGGCAGCACCGGGGAGCTGTTTTTT,CATSRVEGAGGSTGELFF
TRBD1,TRBV7-9,TRBJ2-1,few,TGTGCCAGCAGCTTAGAAGGGACAGGGGGCTTGAATGAGCAGTTCTTC,CASSLEGTGGLNEQFF
-,TRBV14,TRBJ2-5,few,TGTGCCAGCAGCCATCTCAGAGAAAAGAGAGAGACCCAGTACTTC,CASSHLREKRETQYF
-,TRBV5-1,TRBJ2-7,-,TGCGCCAGCAGGTTTGGGGGCGACGACGAGCAGTACTTC,CASRFGGDDEQYF
-,TRBV11-2,TRBJ1-6,few,TGTGCCAGCAGCTTTAGGGTCTCTATCGGGAGCTCCTATAATTCACCCCTCCACTTT,CASSFRVSIGSSYNSPLHF
-,TRBV5-1,TRBJ2-2,-,TGCGCCAGCAGCTTCGTCAGCTCGGAGACCGGGGAGCTGTTTTTT,CASSFVSSETGELFF
-,TRBV12-3/TRBV12-4,TRBJ1-6,many,TGTGCCAGCAGTTTAGGATTCAGGGGTTATTCACCCCTCCACTTT,CASSLGFRGYSPLHF
-,TRBV30,TRBJ2-3,few,TGTGCCTTCACGACTGGGATGATCACAGATACGCAGTATTTT,CAFTTGMITDTQYF
-,TRBV20-1,TRBJ2-3,few,TGCAGTGCTCGCGCGCCCTTACAGACTAGCACAGATACGCAGTATTTT,CSARAPLQTSTDTQYF
-,TRBV12-3/TRBV12-4,TRBJ2-3,few,TGTGCCAGCAGTCCAGGGGCAGGGTTCCAAGTCCCAGATACGCAGTATTTT,CASSPGAGFQVPDTQYF
-,TRBV7-2,TRBJ1-1,many,TGTGCCAGCAGCCTCGATTATAATATGAACACTGAAGCTTTCTTT,CASSLDYNMNTEAFF
-,TRBV20-1,TRBJ1-6,-,TGCAGTGCTAGAAGGAGTCGGACCAAGGGACCCCTCCACTTT,CSARRSRTKGPLHF
-,TRBV18,TRBJ1-4,few,TGTGCCAGCTCATCCAGGGGTGAAAAACTGTTTTTT,CASSSRGEKLFF